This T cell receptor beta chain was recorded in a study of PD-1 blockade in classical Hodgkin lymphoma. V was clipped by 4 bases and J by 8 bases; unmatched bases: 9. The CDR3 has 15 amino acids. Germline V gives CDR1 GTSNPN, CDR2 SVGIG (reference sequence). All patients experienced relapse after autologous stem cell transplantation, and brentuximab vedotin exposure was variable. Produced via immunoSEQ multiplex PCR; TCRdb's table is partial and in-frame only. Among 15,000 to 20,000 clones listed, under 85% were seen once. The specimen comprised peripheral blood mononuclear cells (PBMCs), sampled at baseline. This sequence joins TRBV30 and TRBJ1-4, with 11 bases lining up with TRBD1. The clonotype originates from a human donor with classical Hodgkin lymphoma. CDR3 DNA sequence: TGTGCCTGGAAACCGGGACAGGGGGTTTTCGAAAAACTGTTTTTT. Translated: CAWKPGQGVFEKLFF.